The next 21 T cell receptor beta chains were all read from a single sample in a study of cytomegalovirus exposure and HLA in healthy donors. This PCR relied on a set of 60 Vbeta primers and 13 Jbeta primers. TCRdb's table, derived via immunoSEQ multiplex PCR, lists solely in-frame clones and lacks some. This sample has about 150,000 clones, with over 70% found just once. Sequenced input: PBMCs. The origin of the receptors is a man under 40 in good health and CMV-seronegative.

This chain links TRBV6-1 with TRBJ2-7; D unresolved. The germline gives CDR1 MNHNS, CDR2 SASEGT. The CDR3 is 13 amino acids. V lost 6 bases to trimming and J lost 2 bases, with 11 bases between them. Written as DNA, the CDR3 is TGTGCCAGCAGACCAGGATTAACCTACGAGCAGTACTTC. Its protein product is CASRPGLTYEQYF.

This rearrangement joins TRBV28 to TRBJ1-5, with a possible D match to TRBD1 (5 bases). The CDR3 spans 14 residues. Deletions cut 5 bases from V and 9 bases from J, with 17 bases between. From germline, CDR1 is MDHEN and CDR2 SYDVKM. The CDR3 coding sequence is TGTGCCAGCAGTCCACGGACATCTCTGGGGCCCCAGCATTTT. Protein product: CASSPRTSLGPQHF. The variable domain in full, completed from reference TRBV28 and TRBJ1-5, reads DVKVTQSSRYLVKRTGEKVFLECVQDMDHENMFWYRQDPGLGLRLIYFSYDVKMKEKGDIPEGYSVSREKKERFSLILESASTNQTSMYLCASSPRTSLGPQHFGDGTRLSIL.

The J gene is TRBJ2-1, the V gene TRBV4-1, with a possible D match to TRBD1 (5 bases). The germline V and J ends were trimmed by 4 bases and 8 bases, with 12 bases remaining between them. Germline-derived CDR1 and CDR2 are MGHRA and YSYEKL. This CDR3 is 13 amino acids long. CDR3 in amino acids: CASSPQGSDEQFF. The CDR3 DNA reads as TGCGCCAGCAGCCCGCAGGGATCCGATGAGCAGTTCTTC.

The V and J genes are TRBV5-1 and TRBJ1-1, with TRBD1 as a possible D gene (5 bases). Germline CDR1 reads SGHRS; CDR2 reads YFSETQ. The V and J ends lost 4 bases and 4 bases respectively, with 8 bases between them. The CDR3 totals 12 residues. CDR3 protein: CASSMGLTEAFF. The CDR3 DNA is TGCGCCAGCAGCATGGGACTCACTGAAGCTTTCTTT.

The chain combines TRBV28 with TRBJ1-6; D may be TRBD1 (6 bases). The germline V gene encodes CDR1 MDHEN and CDR2 SYDVKM. V was cut by 6 bases and J by 10 bases, with 19 bases left in between. The length of the CDR3 is 15 residues. CDR3 DNA sequence: TGTGCCAGCAGCCCCGAACAGGGTTCCTGGTCACCCCTCCACTTT. Its translation: CASSPEQGSWSPLHF.

The genes are TRBV11-2 and TRBJ2-3, with 8 positions matching TRBD2. The CDR3 runs to 17 residues. The trim removed 3 bases at V and 0 bases at J, leaving 8 bases unmatched. The germline V gene has CDR1 SGHAT and CDR2 FQNNGV. The CDR3 DNA sequence: TGTGCCAGCAGCTTGGCGGGGGGCCCCCTTAGCACAGATACGCAGTATTTT. This codes for CASSLAGGPLSTDTQYF.

The chain couples TRBV13 to TRBJ1-2; tentatively, D is TRBD1 (5 bases). Germline CDR1 is PRHDT and CDR2 is FYEKMQ (reference sequence). The CDR3 is 15 residues long. V dropped 5 bases and J dropped 3 bases, with 16 bases sitting between them. The CDR3 loop reads CASSQSGGGDYGYTF. The CDR3, as DNA: TGTGCCAGCAGCCAATCTGGGGGGGGTGACTATGGCTACACCTTC.

Notes on this clone: The sample carries other DNA sequences with the same CDR3. V is TRBV28 and J is TRBJ1-5; D gene unclear. Trimming pared 3 bases from V and 7 bases from J, leaving 7 bases between. The CDR3 runs 12 residues. The germline V gene encodes CDR1 MDHEN and CDR2 SYDVKM. CDR3 in amino acids: CASSFRGQPQHF. The DNA of the CDR3 is TGTGCCAGCAGTTTTAGAGGACAGCCCCAGCATTTT. The full variable domain, rest sourced from reference TRBV28 and TRBJ1-5, is DVKVTQSSRYLVKRTGEKVFLECVQDMDHENMFWYRQDPGLGLRLIYFSYDVKMKEKGDIPEGYSVSREKKERFSLILESASTNQTSMYLCASSFRGQPQHFGDGTRLSIL.

The chain joins TRBV2 to TRBJ1-5; 7 bases agree with TRBD1. J lost 3 bases, V lost 4 bases, and 3 bases had no gene match. Looked up from germline, CDR1 is SNHLY and CDR2 is FYNNEI. The CDR3 contains 14 residues. CDR3 residues: CASSAGTVNQPQHF. In DNA, the CDR3 is TGTGCCAGCAGTGCGGGGACAGTCAATCAGCCCCAGCATTTT.

Only a few counts were recorded for this clone. The chain has TRBV29-1 and TRBJ2-1, with TRBD1 matching 10 bases. Germline CDR1 reads SQVTM; CDR2 reads ANQGSEA. The CDR3 runs 13 residues. CDR3 protein: CSGTGQGNNEQFF. CDR3 nucleotide sequence: TGCAGTGGTACGGGACAGGGGAACAATGAGCAGTTCTTC.

J is TRBJ1-1 and V is TRBV19, with a possible D match to TRBD1 (5 bases). Germline CDR1 LNHDA, CDR2 SQIVND (reference sequence). Trimming left V 6 bases short and J 5 bases short, with 16 bases between. The CDR3 contains 14 residues. The CDR3 region is CASRKRGSETEAFF. As DNA, the CDR3 is TGTGCCAGTAGAAAAAGGGGTTCCGAGACTGAAGCTTTCTTT.

This sequence joins TRBV7-9 and TRBJ1-2, with a tentative D call TRBD1 (6 bases). CDR1 and CDR2 from the germline V gene are SEHNR and FQNEAQ (reference sequence). The CDR3 spans 14 residues. Between the trimmed V and J ends, which lost 7 bases and 2 bases, there was a span of 14 bases. The CDR3 DNA reads as TGTGCCAGCATCCCCCTTACAGGGAACTATGGCTACACCTTC. This encodes CASIPLTGNYGYTF.

This clone was detected only a few times. The chain links TRBV18 to TRBJ1-1, with D possibly matching TRBD1 (6 bases). The V and J ends lost 1 base and 3 bases respectively, with 9 bases between them. Germline CDR1 reads KGHSH; CDR2 reads LQKENI. The CDR3 length is 14 residues. CDR3 coding DNA: TGTGCCAGCTCACCACGGGGGCTAGACACTGAAGCTTTCTTT. Amino acids: CASSPRGLDTEAFF.

This chain links TRBV5-1 with TRBJ2-5, with D possibly TRBD1 on 5 matching bases. The CDR3 has 12 residues. The germline V gene has CDR1 SGHRS and CDR2 YFSETQ. The germline V and J ends were trimmed by 5 bases and 2 bases, with 7 bases remaining between them. The CDR3 protein is CASRKGQETQYF. The CDR3 nucleotides are TGCGCCAGCAGGAAGGGGCAAGAGACCCAGTACTTC. The full variable domain, completed using reference TRBV5-1 and TRBJ2-5, is KAGVTQTPRYLIKTRGQQVTLSCSPISGHRSVSWYQQTPGQGLQFLFEYFSETQRNKGNFPGRFSGRQFSNSRSEMNVSTLELGDSALYLCASRKGQETQYFGPGTRLLVL.

V gene TRBV19 combines with J gene TRBJ2-6; the D gene is possibly TRBD2 (5 bases). The CDR3 loop spans 14 amino acids. From germline, CDR1 is LNHDA and CDR2 SQIVND (reference sequence). V was cut by 6 bases and J by 4 bases, with 10 bases left in between. CDR3 sequence: CASREAAGANVLTF. Here the CDR3 DNA reads TGTGCCAGTAGGGAGGCAGCGGGGGCCAACGTCCTGACTTTC.

This chain uses TRBV19 with TRBJ2-2; 7 bases match TRBD1. Looked up from germline, CDR1 is LNHDA and CDR2 is SQIVND (reference sequence). CDR3 length equals 17 residues. Germline trimming cut 4 bases from V and 0 bases from J; bases unmatched to any gene: 8. CDR3 sequence: CASSTGTEMTNTGELFF. The CDR3 DNA sequence: TGTGCCAGTAGTACCGGGACAGAGATGACGAACACCGGGGAGCTGTTTTTT.

V gene TRBV5-1 combines with J gene TRBJ2-7; 7 positions agree with TRBD1. With V trimmed by 0 bases and J by 5 bases, 5 bases remained unmatched. From germline, CDR1 is SGHRS and CDR2 YFSETQ. The CDR3 sequence is 14 residues long. CDR3 protein: CASSLDRQGDEQYF. CDR3 nucleotides: TGCGCCAGCAGCTTGGATAGACAGGGTGACGAGCAGTACTTC.

This clone was seen a handful of times. The J gene is TRBJ1-5, the V gene TRBV6-1, with D hard to call. The V gene lost 2 bases and the J gene lost 7 bases, with 9 bases spanning the gap. The germline gives CDR1 MNHNS, CDR2 SASEGT. The CDR3 loop spans 13 amino acids. CDR3 bases: TGTGCCAGCAGTGAACAGGAATTACAGCCCCAGCATTTT. Amino acids: CASSEQELQPQHF.

This sequence joins TRBV7-9 and TRBJ2-5; D is undetermined. The CDR3 is 14 residues long. V was cut by 2 bases and J by 1 base, with 8 bases left in between. Germline loops: CDR1 SEHNR, CDR2 FQNEAQ (reference sequence). CDR3 sequence: CASSLPGSQETQYF. DNA for the CDR3: TGTGCCAGCAGCTTACCCGGTTCCCAAGAGACCCAGTACTTC.

The chain couples TRBV5-1 to TRBJ2-2, with 8 bases identical to TRBD1. The V gene end was trimmed by 0 bases and the J gene end by 5 bases; junction bases not matched to a gene: 3. The length of the CDR3 is 15 residues. Looked up from germline, CDR1 is SGHRS and CDR2 is YFSETQ. This CDR3 is CASSLDRGYTGELFF. As DNA, the CDR3 is TGCGCCAGCAGCTTGGACAGGGGGTATACCGGGGAGCTGTTTTTT. The full variable domain, with the rest looked up from reference TRBV5-1 and TRBJ2-2, is KAGVTQTPRYLIKTRGQQVTLSCSPISGHRSVSWYQQTPGQGLQFLFEYFSETQRNKGNFPGRFSGRQFSNSRSEMNVSTLELGDSALYLCASSLDRGYTGELFFGEGSRLTVL.

This rearrangement joins TRBV11-2 to TRBJ2-7; D remains unclear. The V and J ends lost 4 bases and 2 bases respectively, with 12 bases between them. The CDR3 contains 14 residues. Germline CDR1 reads SGHAT; CDR2 reads FQNNGV. The CDR3 nucleotides are TGTGCCAGCAGCTCGATCCAGAAGACCTACGAGCAGTACTTC. Translated: CASSSIQKTYEQYF.